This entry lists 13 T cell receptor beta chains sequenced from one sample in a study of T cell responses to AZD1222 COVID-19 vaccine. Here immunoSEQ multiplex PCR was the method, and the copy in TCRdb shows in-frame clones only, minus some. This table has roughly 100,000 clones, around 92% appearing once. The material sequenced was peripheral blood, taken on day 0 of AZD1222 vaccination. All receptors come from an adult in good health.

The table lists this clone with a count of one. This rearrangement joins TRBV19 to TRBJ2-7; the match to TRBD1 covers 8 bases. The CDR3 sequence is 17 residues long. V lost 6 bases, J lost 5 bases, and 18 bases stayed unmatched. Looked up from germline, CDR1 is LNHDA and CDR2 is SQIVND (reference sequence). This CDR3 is CASSSGTGGGSFDEQYF. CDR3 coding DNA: TGTGCCAGTAGCTCCGGGACAGGTGGGGGGAGCTTCGACGAGCAGTACTTC.

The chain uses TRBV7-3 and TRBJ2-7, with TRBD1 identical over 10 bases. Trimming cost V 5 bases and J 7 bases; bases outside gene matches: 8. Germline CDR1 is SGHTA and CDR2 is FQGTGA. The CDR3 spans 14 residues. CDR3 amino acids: CASSARQGAQEQYF. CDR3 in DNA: TGTGCCAGCAGCGCCCGACAGGGGGCGCAGGAGCAGTACTTC.

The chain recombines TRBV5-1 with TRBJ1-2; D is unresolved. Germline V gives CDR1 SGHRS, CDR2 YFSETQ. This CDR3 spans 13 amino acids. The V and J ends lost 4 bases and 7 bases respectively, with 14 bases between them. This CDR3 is CASSGDNQSGYTF. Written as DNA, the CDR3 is TGCGCCAGCAGCGGCGACAATCAGAGTGGCTACACCTTC.

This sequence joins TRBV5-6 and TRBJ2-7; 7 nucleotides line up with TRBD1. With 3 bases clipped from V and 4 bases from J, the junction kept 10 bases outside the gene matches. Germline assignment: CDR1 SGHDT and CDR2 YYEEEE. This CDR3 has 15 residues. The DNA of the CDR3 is TGTGCCAGCAGCTCCGAGGGGGCAGGGGCGTACGAGCAGTACTTC. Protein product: CASSSEGAGAYEQYF.

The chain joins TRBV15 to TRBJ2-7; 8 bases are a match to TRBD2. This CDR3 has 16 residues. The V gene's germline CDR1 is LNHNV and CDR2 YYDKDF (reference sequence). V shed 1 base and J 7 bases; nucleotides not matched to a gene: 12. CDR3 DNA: TGTGCCACCAGCAGAGGCGTTCCGGGCTCGGGGGGGGAGCAGTACTTC. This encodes CATSRGVPGSGGEQYF. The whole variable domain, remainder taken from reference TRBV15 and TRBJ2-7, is DAMVIQNPRYQVTQFGKPVTLSCSQTLNHNVMYWYQQKSSQAPKLLFHYYDKDFNNEADTPDNFQSRRPNTSFCFLDIRSPGLGDTAMYLCATSRGVPGSGGEQYFGPGTRLTVT.

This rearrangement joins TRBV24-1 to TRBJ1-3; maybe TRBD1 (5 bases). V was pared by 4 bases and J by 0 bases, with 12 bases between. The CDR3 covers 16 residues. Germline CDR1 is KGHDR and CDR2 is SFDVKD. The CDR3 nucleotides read TGTGCCACCAGTGAAGGAGGCAGGGACTCTGGAAACACCATATATTTT. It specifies CATSEGGRDSGNTIYF.

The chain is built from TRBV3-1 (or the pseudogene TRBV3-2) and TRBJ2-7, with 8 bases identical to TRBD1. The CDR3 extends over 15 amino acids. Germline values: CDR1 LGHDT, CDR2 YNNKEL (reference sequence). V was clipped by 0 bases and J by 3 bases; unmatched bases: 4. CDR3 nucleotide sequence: TGTGCCAGCAGCCAAGAACGACAGGGGAACTACGAGCAGTACTTC. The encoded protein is CASSQERQGNYEQYF.

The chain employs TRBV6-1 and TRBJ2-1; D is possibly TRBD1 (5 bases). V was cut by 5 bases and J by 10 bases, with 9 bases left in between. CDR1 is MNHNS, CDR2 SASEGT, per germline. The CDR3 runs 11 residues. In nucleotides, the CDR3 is TGTGCCAGCAGTACAGGCAGGGAGCAGTTCTTC. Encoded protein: CASSTGREQFF.

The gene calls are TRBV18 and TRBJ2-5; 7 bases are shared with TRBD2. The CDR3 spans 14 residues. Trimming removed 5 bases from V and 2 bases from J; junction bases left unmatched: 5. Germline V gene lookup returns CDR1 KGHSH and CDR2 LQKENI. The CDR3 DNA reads TGTGCCAGCTCAGCCCTAGCGGAACAAGAGACCCAGTACTTC. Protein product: CASSALAEQETQYF.

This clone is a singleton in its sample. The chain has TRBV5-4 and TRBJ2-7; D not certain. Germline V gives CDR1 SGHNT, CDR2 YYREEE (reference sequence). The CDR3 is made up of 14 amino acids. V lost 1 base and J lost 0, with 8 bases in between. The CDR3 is CASSLLASSYEQYF. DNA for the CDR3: TGTGCCAGCAGCTTGCTGGCGAGCTCCTACGAGCAGTACTTC.

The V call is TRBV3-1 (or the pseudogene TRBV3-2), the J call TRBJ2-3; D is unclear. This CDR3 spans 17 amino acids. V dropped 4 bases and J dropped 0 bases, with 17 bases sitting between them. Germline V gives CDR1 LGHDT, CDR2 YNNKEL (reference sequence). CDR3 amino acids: CASSRLTGSSSTDTQYF. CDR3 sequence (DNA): TGTGCCAGCAGCCGCTTGACCGGGTCCTCTAGCACAGATACGCAGTATTTT.

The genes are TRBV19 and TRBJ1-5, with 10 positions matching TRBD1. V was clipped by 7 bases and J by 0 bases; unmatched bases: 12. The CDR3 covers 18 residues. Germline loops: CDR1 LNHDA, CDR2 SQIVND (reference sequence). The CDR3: CASTPGGTGAYSNQPQHF. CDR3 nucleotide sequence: TGTGCCAGTACCCCTGGGGGGACAGGGGCTTATAGCAATCAGCCCCAGCATTTT.

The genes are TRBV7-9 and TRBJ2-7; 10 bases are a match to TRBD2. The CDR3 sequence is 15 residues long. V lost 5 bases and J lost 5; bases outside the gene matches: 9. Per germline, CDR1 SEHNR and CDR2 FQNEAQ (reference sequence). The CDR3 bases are TGTGCCAGCAGCCTCAGTAGACTAGCGGGTAACGAGCAGTACTTC. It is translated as CASSLSRLAGNEQYF.